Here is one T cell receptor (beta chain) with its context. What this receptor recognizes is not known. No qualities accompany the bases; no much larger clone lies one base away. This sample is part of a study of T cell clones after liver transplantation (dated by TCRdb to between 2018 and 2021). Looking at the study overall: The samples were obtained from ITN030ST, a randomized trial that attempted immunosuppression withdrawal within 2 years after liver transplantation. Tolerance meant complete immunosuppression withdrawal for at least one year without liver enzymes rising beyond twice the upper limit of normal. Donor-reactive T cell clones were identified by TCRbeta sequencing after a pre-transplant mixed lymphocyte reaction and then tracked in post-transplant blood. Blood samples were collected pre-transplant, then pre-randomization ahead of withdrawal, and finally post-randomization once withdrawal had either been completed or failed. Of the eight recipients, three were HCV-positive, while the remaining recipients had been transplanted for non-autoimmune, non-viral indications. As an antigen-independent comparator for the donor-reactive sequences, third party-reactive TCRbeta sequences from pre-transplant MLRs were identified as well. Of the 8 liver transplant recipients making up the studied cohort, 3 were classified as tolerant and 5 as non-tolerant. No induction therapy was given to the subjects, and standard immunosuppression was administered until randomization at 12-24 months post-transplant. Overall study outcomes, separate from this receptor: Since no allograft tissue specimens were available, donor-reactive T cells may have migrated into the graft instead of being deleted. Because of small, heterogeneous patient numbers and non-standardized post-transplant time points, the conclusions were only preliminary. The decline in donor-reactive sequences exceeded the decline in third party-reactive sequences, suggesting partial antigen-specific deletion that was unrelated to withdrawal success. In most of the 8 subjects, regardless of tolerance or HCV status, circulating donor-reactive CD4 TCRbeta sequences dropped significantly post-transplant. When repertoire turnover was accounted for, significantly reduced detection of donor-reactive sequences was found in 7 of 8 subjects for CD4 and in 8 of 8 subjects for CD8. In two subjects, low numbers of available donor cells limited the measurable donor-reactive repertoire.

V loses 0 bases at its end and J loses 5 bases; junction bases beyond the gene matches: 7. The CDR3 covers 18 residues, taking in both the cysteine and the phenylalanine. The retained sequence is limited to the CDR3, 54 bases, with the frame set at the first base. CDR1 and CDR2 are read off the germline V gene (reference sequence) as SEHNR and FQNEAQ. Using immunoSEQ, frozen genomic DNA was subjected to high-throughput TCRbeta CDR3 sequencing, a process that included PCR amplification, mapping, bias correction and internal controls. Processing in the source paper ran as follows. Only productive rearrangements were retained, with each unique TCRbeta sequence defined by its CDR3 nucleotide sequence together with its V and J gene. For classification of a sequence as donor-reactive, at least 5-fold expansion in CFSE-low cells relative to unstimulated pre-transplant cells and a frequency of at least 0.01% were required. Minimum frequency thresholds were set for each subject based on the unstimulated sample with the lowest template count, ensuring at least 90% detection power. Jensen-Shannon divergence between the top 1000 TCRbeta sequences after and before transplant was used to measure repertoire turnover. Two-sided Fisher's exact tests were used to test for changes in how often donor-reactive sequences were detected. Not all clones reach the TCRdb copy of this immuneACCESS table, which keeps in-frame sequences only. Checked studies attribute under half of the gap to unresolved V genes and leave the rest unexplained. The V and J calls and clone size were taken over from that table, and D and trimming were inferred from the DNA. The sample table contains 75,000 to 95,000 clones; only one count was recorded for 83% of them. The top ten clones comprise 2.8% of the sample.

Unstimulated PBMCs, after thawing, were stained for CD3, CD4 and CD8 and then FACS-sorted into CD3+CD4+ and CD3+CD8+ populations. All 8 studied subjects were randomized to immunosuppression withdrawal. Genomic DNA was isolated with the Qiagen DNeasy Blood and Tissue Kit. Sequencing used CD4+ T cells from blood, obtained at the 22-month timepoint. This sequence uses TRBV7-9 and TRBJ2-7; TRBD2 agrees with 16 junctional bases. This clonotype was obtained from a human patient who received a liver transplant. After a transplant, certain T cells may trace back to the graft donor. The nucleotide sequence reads TGTGCCAGCAGCTTAGCCGGGACTAGCGGGAGGGCCAGGAACGAGCAGTACTTC. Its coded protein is CASSLAGTSGRARNEQYF.